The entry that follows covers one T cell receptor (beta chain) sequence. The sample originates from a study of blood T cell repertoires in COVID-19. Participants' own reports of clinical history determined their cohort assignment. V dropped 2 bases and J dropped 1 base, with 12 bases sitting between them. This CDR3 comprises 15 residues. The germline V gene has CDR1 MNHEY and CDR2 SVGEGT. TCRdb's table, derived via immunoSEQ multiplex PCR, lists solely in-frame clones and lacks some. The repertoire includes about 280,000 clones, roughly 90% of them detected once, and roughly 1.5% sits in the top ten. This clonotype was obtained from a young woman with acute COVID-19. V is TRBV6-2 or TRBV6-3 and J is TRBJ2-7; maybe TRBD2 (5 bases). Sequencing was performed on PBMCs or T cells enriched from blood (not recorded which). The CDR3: CASSYGLASSYEQYF. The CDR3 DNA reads TGTGCCAGCAGTTACGGGCTAGCATCGTCCTACGAGCAGTACTTC.